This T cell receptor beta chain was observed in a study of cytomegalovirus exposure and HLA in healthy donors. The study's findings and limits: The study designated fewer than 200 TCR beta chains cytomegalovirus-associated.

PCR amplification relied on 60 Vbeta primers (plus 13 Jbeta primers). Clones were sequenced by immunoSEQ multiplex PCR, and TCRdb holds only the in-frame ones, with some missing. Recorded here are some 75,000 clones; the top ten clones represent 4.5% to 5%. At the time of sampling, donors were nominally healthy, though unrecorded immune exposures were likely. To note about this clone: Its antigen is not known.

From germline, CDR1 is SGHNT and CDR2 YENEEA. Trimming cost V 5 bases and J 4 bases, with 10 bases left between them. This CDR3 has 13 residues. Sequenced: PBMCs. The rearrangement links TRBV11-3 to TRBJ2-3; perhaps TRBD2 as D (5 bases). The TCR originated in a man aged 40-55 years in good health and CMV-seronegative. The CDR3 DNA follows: TGTGCCAGCAGCATCGGAGGCGCAGATACGCAGTATTTT. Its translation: CASSIGGADTQYF.